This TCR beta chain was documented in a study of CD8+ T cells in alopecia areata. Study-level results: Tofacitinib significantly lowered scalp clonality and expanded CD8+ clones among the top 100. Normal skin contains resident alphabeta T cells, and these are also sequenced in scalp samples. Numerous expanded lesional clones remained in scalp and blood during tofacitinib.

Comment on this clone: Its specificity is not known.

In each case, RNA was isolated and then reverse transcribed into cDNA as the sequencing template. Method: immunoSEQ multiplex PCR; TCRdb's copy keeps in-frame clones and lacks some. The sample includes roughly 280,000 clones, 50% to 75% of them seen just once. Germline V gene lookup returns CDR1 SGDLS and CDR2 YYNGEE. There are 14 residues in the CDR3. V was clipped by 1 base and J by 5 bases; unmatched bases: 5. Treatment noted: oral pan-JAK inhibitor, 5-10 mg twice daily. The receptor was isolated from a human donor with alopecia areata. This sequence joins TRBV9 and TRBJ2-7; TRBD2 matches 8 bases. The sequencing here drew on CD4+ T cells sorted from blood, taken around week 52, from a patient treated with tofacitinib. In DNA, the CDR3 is TGTGCCAGCAGCGTACGGAGCGGGGGCCACGAGCAGTACTTC. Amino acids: CASSVRSGGHEQYF.